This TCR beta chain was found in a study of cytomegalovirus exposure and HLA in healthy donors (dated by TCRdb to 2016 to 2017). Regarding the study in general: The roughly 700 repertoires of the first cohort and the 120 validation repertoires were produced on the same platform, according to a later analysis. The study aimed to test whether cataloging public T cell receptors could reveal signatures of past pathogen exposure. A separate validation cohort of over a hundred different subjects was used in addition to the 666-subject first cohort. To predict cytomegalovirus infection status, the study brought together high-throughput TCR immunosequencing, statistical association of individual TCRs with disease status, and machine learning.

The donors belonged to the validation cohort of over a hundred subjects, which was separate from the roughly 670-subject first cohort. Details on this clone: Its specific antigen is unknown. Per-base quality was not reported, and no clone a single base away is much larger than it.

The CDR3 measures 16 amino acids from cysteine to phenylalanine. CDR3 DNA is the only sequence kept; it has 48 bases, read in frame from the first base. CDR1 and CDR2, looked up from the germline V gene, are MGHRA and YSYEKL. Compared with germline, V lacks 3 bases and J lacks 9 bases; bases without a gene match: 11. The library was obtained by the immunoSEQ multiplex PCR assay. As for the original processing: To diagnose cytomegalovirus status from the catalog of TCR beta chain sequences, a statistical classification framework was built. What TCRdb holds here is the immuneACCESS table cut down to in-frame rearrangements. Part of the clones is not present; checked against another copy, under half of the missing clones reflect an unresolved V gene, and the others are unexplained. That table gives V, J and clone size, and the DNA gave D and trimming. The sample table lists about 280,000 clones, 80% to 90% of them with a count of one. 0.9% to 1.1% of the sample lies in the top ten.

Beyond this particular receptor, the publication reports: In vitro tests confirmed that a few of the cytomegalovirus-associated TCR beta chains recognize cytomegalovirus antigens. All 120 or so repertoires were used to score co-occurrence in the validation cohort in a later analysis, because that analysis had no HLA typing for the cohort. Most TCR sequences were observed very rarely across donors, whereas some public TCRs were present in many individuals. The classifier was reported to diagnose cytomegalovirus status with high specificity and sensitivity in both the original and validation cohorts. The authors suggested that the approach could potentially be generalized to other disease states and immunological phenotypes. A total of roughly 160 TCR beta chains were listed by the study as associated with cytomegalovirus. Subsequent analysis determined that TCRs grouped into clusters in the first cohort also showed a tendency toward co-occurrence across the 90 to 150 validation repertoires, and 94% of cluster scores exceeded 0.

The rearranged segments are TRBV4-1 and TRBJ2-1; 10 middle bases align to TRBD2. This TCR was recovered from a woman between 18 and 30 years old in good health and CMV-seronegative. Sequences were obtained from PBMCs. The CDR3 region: CASSHSTSGVVPEQFF. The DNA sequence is TGCGCCAGCAGCCATTCTACTAGCGGGGTTGTTCCTGAGCAGTTCTTC.